This is a list of T cell receptor beta chains from one sample in a study of post-analysis software for immune sequencing data. Using its own MiXCR run on the PCR reads, TCRdb lists one record per CDR3 protein. The sample lists roughly 540,000 distinct CDR3 sequences, roughly 34% occurring once. Sequenced input: blood. These receptors were taken from a girl under 18 with multiple sclerosis. The CDR3 runs from the conserved cysteine through the conserved F or W. The D gene is left open where the match is weak. Expanded clones get a size class; other rows say once, few or many, or leave the size out.

TRBJ1-5 | TRBV19 | NA | NA | CASSIRGVYQPQHF | TGTGCCAGTAGTATCCGGGGGGTTTATCAGCCCCAGCATTTT
TRBJ2-5 | TRBV20-1 | NA | NA | CSALTETQYF | TGCAGTGCCCTTACGGAGACCCAGTACTTC
TRBJ2-1 | TRBV20-1 | TRBD2 | few | CSARIPSSGGWNEQFF | TGCAGTGCTAGAATCCCCTCAAGCGGGGGGTGGAATGAGCAGTTCTTC
TRBJ1-2 | TRBV6-5 | TRBD1 | NA | CASSYSISGQGDRGNYGYTF | TGTGCCAGCAGTTACTCGATCTCCGGACAGGGAGACAGGGGCAACTATGGCTACACCTTC
TRBJ1-6 | TRBV20-1 | TRBD1 | NA | CSADRTGSSYNSPLHF | TGCAGTGCTGACCGGACAGGCAGCTCCTATAATTCACCCCTCCACTTT
TRBJ2-3 | TRBV5-1 | NA | few | CASSLGGDPLTDTQYF | TGCGCCAGCAGCTTGGGGGGGGACCCCTTAACAGATACGCAGTATTTT
TRBJ1-5 | TRBV4-1 | NA | NA | CASSQGAANQPQHF | TGCGCCAGCAGCCAAGGGGCGGCCAATCAGCCCCAGCATTTT
TRBJ2-1 | TRBV20-1 | TRBD2 | NA | CSAILAGDYNEQFF | TGCAGTGCTATCCTAGCGGGGGACTACAATGAGCAGTTCTTC
TRBJ1-5 | TRBV12-3/TRBV12-4 | NA | NA | CASTRGPLGNQPQHF | TGTGCCAGCACCCGGGGCCCCCTGGGAAATCAGCCCCAGCATTTT
TRBJ2-3 | TRBV5-5 | NA | NA | CASSLFGISYQADTQYF | TGTGCCAGCAGCTTGTTCGGCATCTCGTATCAGGCAGATACGCAGTATTTT
TRBJ2-7 | TRBV29-1 | TRBD2 | NA | CSARRAGVGEQYF | TGCAGCGCACGTAGGGCGGGGGTCGGTGAGCAGTACTTC
TRBJ2-5 | TRBV5-4 | TRBD2 | NA | CASTSGGEETQYF | TGTGCCAGCACCAGCGGGGGGGAAGAGACCCAGTACTTC
TRBJ2-3 | TRBV5-1 | TRBD2 | once | CASSLEVAGGSDTQYF | TGCGCCAGCAGCTTGGAGGTAGCGGGGGGGTCAGATACGCAGTATTTT
TRBJ2-5 | TRBV29-1 | NA | NA | CSANWETQYF | TGCAGCGCCAACTGGGAGACCCAGTACTTC
TRBJ2-7 | TRBV27 | NA | few | CASSQTGASEQYF | TGTGCCAGCAGTCAGACGGGGGCGTCCGAGCAGTACTTC
TRBJ2-5 | TRBV12-3/TRBV12-4 | NA | NA | CASTPGRGPVEQYF | TGTGCCAGCACCCCCGGGAGGGGGCCTGTTGAGCAGTACTTC
TRBJ2-2 | TRBV7-3 | TRBD1 | once | CASSWMTGGGTGELFF | TGTGCCAGCAGCTGGATGACAGGGGGCGGCACCGGGGAGCTGTTTTTT
TRBJ2-7 | TRBV2 | NA | NA | CASTFEKDSRRSYEQYF | TGTGCCAGCACCTTTGAGAAGGACTCCAGGAGGAGCTACGAGCAGTACTTC
TRBJ2-1 | TRBV20-1 | TRBD2 | once | CSASPRTAGDYNKQFF | TGCAGTGCTAGCCCCAGAACAGCGGGGGATTACAATAAGCAGTTCTTC
TRBJ1-1 | TRBV29-1 | TRBD1 | NA | CSESKTGFEAFF | TGCAGCGAGTCAAAGACAGGGTTCGAGGCTTTCTTT
TRBJ2-1 | TRBV20-1 | NA | NA | CSAWTGTRNEQFF | TGCAGTGCTTGGACCGGGACCCGCAATGAGCAGTTCTTC
TRBJ2-5 | TRBV20-1 | TRBD2 | many | CSARERGGVTQYF | TGCAGTGCTAGAGAGCGGGGGGGAGTGACCCAGTACTTC
TRBJ1-1 | TRBV6-5 | NA | NA | CASKRDISTEAFF | TGTGCCAGCAAACGCGATATTTCCACTGAAGCTTTCTTT
TRBJ2-1 | TRBV15 | NA | few | CATSRDWADSYNEQFF | TGTGCCACCAGCAGAGATTGGGCGGACTCCTACAATGAGCAGTTCTTC
TRBJ2-3 | TRBV7-2 | NA | NA | CASSLARAALTDTQYF | TGTGCCAGCAGCTTAGCGAGGGCCGCACTCACAGATACGCAGTATTTT
TRBJ2-1 | TRBV5-1 | TRBD1 | few | CASSSTGGSGYNEQFF | TGCGCCAGCAGCTCCACAGGGGGCAGCGGCTACAATGAGCAGTTCTTC
TRBJ1-5 | TRBV12-3/TRBV12-4 | NA | NA | CASSIGGNQPQHF | TGTGCCAGCAGTATAGGGGGTAATCAGCCCCAGCATTTT
TRBJ2-1 | TRBV12-3/TRBV12-4 | NA | few | CASSGAGEQFF | TGTGCCAGCAGTGGGGCCGGTGAGCAGTTCTTC
TRBJ2-1 | TRBV5-1 | TRBD2 | NA | CASSGDAGGYHNEQFF | TGCGCCAGCAGCGGCGACGCGGGGGGCTACCACAATGAGCAGTTCTTC
TRBJ1-2 | TRBV4-1 | NA | NA | CASSPIRGGNYGYTF | TGCGCCAGCAGCCCAATTCGCGGGGGGAACTATGGCTACACCTTC
TRBJ2-3 | TRBV5-1 | NA | few | CASSLAWGADTQYF | TGCGCCAGCAGCTTGGCTTGGGGGGCTGATACGCAGTATTTT
TRBJ2-3 | TRBV14 | NA | NA | CASSQGLEFSTDTQYF | TGTGCCAGCAGCCAGGGATTAGAATTTAGCACAGATACGCAGTATTTT
TRBJ2-5 | TRBV19 | TRBD2 | few | CASGTSGTQYF | TGTGCCAGTGGGACTAGCGGGACCCAGTACTTC
TRBJ1-2 | TRBV6-1 | NA | NA | CASSEPGQGYGYTF | TGTGCCAGCAGTGAACCGGGACAAGGATATGGCTACACCTTC
TRBJ2-1 | TRBV10-3 | NA | NA | CAISERAEGNEQFF | TGTGCCATCAGTGAAAGGGCAGAGGGCAATGAGCAGTTCTTC
TRBJ1-2 | TRBV28 | NA | few | CASFSAANYGYTF | TGTGCCAGCTTCTCTGCGGCTAACTATGGCTACACCTTC
TRBJ1-1 | TRBV29-1 | NA | many | CSVSGHLNTEAFF | TGCAGCGTTTCCGGGCATTTGAACACTGAAGCTTTCTTT
TRBJ2-1 | TRBV27 | TRBD1 | NA | CASSLSAQGASYNEQFF | TGTGCCAGCAGTTTATCCGCACAGGGGGCCTCCTACAATGAGCAGTTCTTC
TRBJ2-7 | TRBV29-1 | TRBD1 | many | CSVRTGYYEQYF | TGCAGCGTGAGGACAGGGTACTACGAGCAGTACTTC
TRBJ2-7 | TRBV7-9 | TRBD1 | NA | CASSLAVGGRGVYEQYF | TGTGCCAGCAGCTTAGCAGTAGGGGGCAGGGGCGTCTACGAGCAGTACTTC
TRBJ1-1 | TRBV5-1 | NA | NA | CASSSDRDLKAFF | TGCGCCAGCAGCTCAGACCGGGATCTTAAAGCTTTCTTT
TRBJ1-3 | TRBV20-1 | NA | NA | CSARPQGRGISGNTIYF | TGCAGTGCTAGACCCCAGGGAAGAGGGATCTCTGGAAACACCATATATTTT
TRBJ2-5 | TRBV28 | NA | few | CASSSSIPNRNPRETQYF | TGTGCCAGCAGTTCGTCGATACCCAACAGGAATCCTCGGGAGACCCAGTACTTC
TRBJ1-5 | TRBV10-2 | NA | NA | CASSDSTSGGNQPQHF | TGCGCCAGCAGTGATTCGACTTCCGGGGGCAATCAGCCCCAGCATTTT